This passage covers 23 T cell receptor beta chains from one sample sequenced in a study of early T cells in non-severe SARS-CoV-2 infection. TCRdb ran MiXCR on the 5' RACE reads and lists one entry per CDR3 protein. The sample consists of tens of thousands of distinct CDR3 sequences, 7.5% to 9.5% of them appearing once. The sequences come from whole blood, collected at baseline. These receptor sequences come from an adult who was a healthcare worker with PCR-confirmed SARS-CoV-2 infection or an uninfected control (not recorded which).

The chain employs TRBV30 and TRBJ1-1; D not certain. This CDR3 contains 13 residues. CDR1 GTSNPN and CDR2 SVGIG come from the germline V gene (reference sequence). The V end lost 4 bases, the J end lost 0 bases, and 9 bases lay between the germline ends. CDR3 residues: CAWNTALNTEAFF. The CDR3 region has the DNA TGTGCCTGGAACACAGCTCTGAACACTGAAGCTTTCTTT. The full variable domain, in which reference TRBV30 and TRBJ1-1 provide the parts outside the CDR3, is SQTIHQWPATLVQPVGSPLSLECTVEGTSNPNLYWYRQAAGRGLQLLFYSVGIGQISSEVPQNLSASRPQDRQFILSSKKLLLSDSGFYLCAWNTALNTEAFFGQGTRLTVV.

Only a few counts were recorded for this clonotype. The chain recombines TRBV12-3 or TRBV12-4 with TRBJ1-5; D is unresolved. This CDR3 is built from 13 residues. V gave up 0 bases and J gave up 5 bases, with 5 bases separating them. CDR3 in amino acids: CASSLALHQPQHF. DNA for the CDR3: TGTGCCAGCAGTTTAGCTCTCCATCAGCCCCAGCATTTT.

The chain links TRBV7-9 to TRBJ2-2, with 11 bases that match TRBD2. Germline lookup yields CDR1 SEHNR and CDR2 FQNEAQ (reference sequence). V trimming: 5 bases; J trimming: 6 bases; junction bases outside the gene matches: 5. This CDR3 region has 15 residues. The CDR3 bases are TGTGCCAGCAGCGCCCCACTAGCGGGGGCCGGGGAGCTGTTTTTT. Its translation is CASSAPLAGAGELFF.

For this clonotype: One end of the junction varies from germline; a read error may be responsible. The chain recombines TRBV2 with TRBJ2-5; D gene ambiguous. The CDR3 length is 12 residues. Germline V CDR1 and CDR2: SNHLY, FYNNEI. CDR3 coding DNA: TGTGCCAGCACAGAGATCCTAGAGACCCAGAACTTC. This translates into CASTEILETQNF.

This sequence joins TRBV29-1 and TRBJ1-2; no firm D call. Germline CDR1 and CDR2: SQVTM and ANQGSEA. This CDR3 comprises 13 residues. Trimming took 3 bases from V and 8 from J, leaving 16 bases between them. CDR3 coding DNA: TGCAGCGTTGATGAATCTCTCATGAGCGGCTACACCTTC. Protein sequence: CSVDESLMSGYTF.

This clonotype was seen a few times. The chain recombines TRBV5-5 with TRBJ2-5, with D perhaps given as TRBD1 or TRBD2 (5 bases each). Trimming cost V 1 base and J 5 bases, with 27 bases left between them. The CDR3 is made up of 19 amino acids. The germline V gene has CDR1 SGHKS and CDR2 YYEKEE (reference sequence). The CDR3 region has the DNA TGTGCCAGCAGCTTGATAGTTGTGAGGGGAAGGGTGAGCGGCGAGACCCAGTACTTC. Its protein is CASSLIVVRGRVSGETQYF.

In this sample, this clonotype turned up a few times. The gene calls are TRBV6-2 or TRBV6-3 and TRBJ2-7, with D hard to call. The CDR3 is made up of 14 amino acids. Germline lookup yields CDR1 MNHEY and CDR2 SVGEGT. The V end was cut by 0 bases, the J end by 3 bases, with 9 bases between. The CDR3 here is CASSYSRPIYEQYF. The CDR3 DNA reads as TGTGCCAGCAGTTACTCGCGGCCGATCTACGAGCAGTACTTC.

This chain connects TRBV2 to TRBJ2-2; TRBD2 agrees at 7 bases. CDR3 size: 17 residues. Losses at the gene ends were 0 bases for V and 1 base for J; bases not matched to a gene: 5. The germline gives CDR1 SNHLY, CDR2 FYNNEI. The CDR3 nucleotides read TGTGCCAGCAGTGAAGCGCTAGTAGCGGGGAACACCGGGGAGCTGTTTTTT. Its translation: CASSEALVAGNTGELFF.

This clonotype came up a few times. The chain employs TRBV27 and TRBJ2-2; D may match TRBD1 or TRBD2 (5 bases each). The CDR3 length is 15 residues. The germline V gene encodes CDR1 MNHEY and CDR2 SMNVEV (reference sequence). V shed 4 bases and J shed 4 bases, with 13 bases lying between them. CDR3 coding DNA: TGTGCCAGCAGTTCCCGGGCAGGGACCACCGGGGAGCTGTTTTTT. Its translation: CASSSRAGTTGELFF.

This clonotype was found a few times. The DNA for the CDR3 is TGCAGTGCTAGACCGCCAACCCTCTCCTACGAGCAGTACTTC. It is translated as CSARPPTLSYEQYF. The gene calls are TRBV20-1 and TRBJ2-7; unclear D gene. The V end lost 2 bases, the J end lost 0 bases, and 11 bases lay between the germline ends. The CDR3 totals 14 residues. Germline assignment: CDR1 DFQATT and CDR2 SNEGSKA (reference sequence).

This clonotype turned up a few times. The J gene is TRBJ2-1, the V gene TRBV18; 7 nucleotides agree with TRBD2. With V trimmed by 4 bases and J by 9 bases, 6 bases remained unmatched. This CDR3 has 13 amino acids. Looked up from germline, CDR1 is KGHSH and CDR2 is LQKENI. The CDR3 spells CASSLREGREQFF. The CDR3 DNA follows: TGTGCCAGCTCACTTAGGGAGGGCCGTGAGCAGTTCTTC.

The chain uses TRBV25-1 and TRBJ1-5; weak D call: TRBD1 (5 bases). The CDR3 loop spans 14 amino acids. Trimming took 8 bases from V and 3 from J, leaving 14 bases between them. Looked up from germline, CDR1 is MGHDK and CDR2 is SYGVNS. CDR3 sequence: CASSIQGNNQPQHF. In nucleotides, the CDR3 is TGTGCCAGCTCCATCCAGGGAAACAATCAGCCCCAGCATTTT.

This chain joins TRBV4-1 and TRBJ2-5; the D gene is possibly TRBD2 (6 bases). CDR3 length: 13 amino acids. The V end lost 4 bases, the J end lost 6 bases, and 12 bases lay between the germline ends. From germline, CDR1 is MGHRA and CDR2 YSYEKL. CDR3 nucleotides: TGCGCCAGCAGCCCGGCAAGCGGGCAGACCCAGTACTTC. It is translated as CASSPASGQTQYF.

In its sample, this clonotype was seen a few times. CDR3 DNA: TGTGCCAGCAGGCGAGCGGGGGGAGGGATGGAGACCCAGTACTTC. It is translated as CASRRAGGGMETQYF. The rearrangement uses TRBV6-5 and TRBJ2-5; TRBD2 matches 9 bases. This CDR3 contains 15 residues. Germline CDR1 is MNHEY and CDR2 is SVGAGI. The V gene end was trimmed by 6 bases and the J gene end by 5 bases; junction bases not matched to a gene: 10.

V and J are TRBV6-2 or TRBV6-3 and TRBJ2-7, with TRBD1 as a possible D gene (5 bases). From germline, CDR1 is MNHEY and CDR2 SVGEGT. The CDR3 has 11 amino acids. The V end was cut by 6 bases, the J end by 6 bases, with 9 bases between. The CDR3 nucleotides read TGTGCCAGCAGCCCAGGGATCGAGCAGTACTTC. The encoded protein is CASSPGIEQYF.

This clonotype was detected many times. The chain is built from TRBV20-1 and TRBJ2-7, with D possibly matching TRBD1 (5 bases). This CDR3 has 15 amino acids. The V end was cut by 0 bases, the J end by 1 base, with 13 bases between. Per the germline V gene, CDR1 is DFQATT and CDR2 is SNEGSKA (reference sequence). The CDR3 nucleotides are TGCAGTGCTAGAGATCAAGGGGTCAGATCCTACGAGCAGTACTTC. This gives the protein CSARDQGVRSYEQYF.

V and J are TRBV12-3 or TRBV12-4 and TRBJ1-5, with a weak D call TRBD1 (5 bases). The CDR3 is 15 amino acids. Deletions cut 7 bases from V and 1 base from J, with 14 bases between. CDR3 region: CASTWGGMSNQPQHF. The CDR3 nucleotides are TGTGCCAGCACCTGGGGGGGAATGAGCAATCAGCCCCAGCATTTT.

This clonotype has a handful of counts. V is TRBV4-2 and J is TRBJ2-1; TRBD2 matches at 8 bases. This CDR3 is built from 15 residues. Germline CDR1 and CDR2: LGHNA and YNFKEQ. Germline trimming cut 0 bases from V and 5 bases from J; bases unmatched to any gene: 3. CDR3 nucleotides: TGTGCCAGCAGCCAAGAGACTAGCGAGAACAATGAGCAGTTCTTC. This gives the protein CASSQETSENNEQFF.

The J gene is TRBJ2-1, the V gene TRBV11-2; D call uncertain. V was cut by 5 bases and J by 5 bases, with 16 bases left in between. CDR1 is SGHAT, CDR2 FQNNGV, per germline. The CDR3 length is 15 residues. As DNA, the CDR3 is TGTGCCAGCAGCCTGATTTCGACGAGAAACAATGAGCAGTTCTTC. This encodes CASSLISTRNNEQFF.

This clonotype was found many times. The CDR3 DNA reads TGCGCCAGCAGCTCAACAGGGGATCTTGGCACAGATACGCAGTATTTT. This codes for CASSSTGDLGTDTQYF. The V call is TRBV5-1, the J call TRBJ2-3; the match to TRBD1 covers 7 bases. CDR1 and CDR2 (germline): SGHRS, YFSETQ. V trimming: 3 bases; J trimming: 1 base; junction bases outside the gene matches: 8. The CDR3 spans 16 residues. Variable domain in full (rest from reference TRBV5-1 and TRBJ2-3): KAGVTQTPRYLIKTRGQQVTLSCSPISGHRSVSWYQQTPGQGLQFLFEYFSETQRNKGNFPGRFSGRQFSNSRSEMNVSTLELGDSALYLCASSSTGDLGTDTQYFGPGTRLTVL.

This clonotype was seen a few times. V usage is TRBV4-1 and J usage is TRBJ2-3, with 11 bases aligning to TRBD2. Germline V gene data show CDR1 as MGHRA and CDR2 as YSYEKL. The CDR3 runs 15 residues. The trim removed 6 bases at V and 4 bases at J, leaving 6 bases unmatched. CDR3 nucleotides: TGCGCCAGCAGGGAACTAGCGGGGGCCCCAGATACGCAGTATTTT. This sequence encodes CASRELAGAPDTQYF.

Many counts were recorded for this clonotype. The genes are TRBV11-2 and TRBJ2-6, with 7 bases identical to TRBD1. The CDR3 is made up of 18 amino acids. The V and J ends lost 4 bases and 0 bases, in that order; junction bases with no gene match: 9. CDR1 SGHAT and CDR2 FQNNGV come from the germline V gene. CDR3 DNA: TGTGCCAGCAGCTACCGACAGGGACGGATCTCTGGGGCCAACGTCCTGACTTTC. Amino acid sequence: CASSYRQGRISGANVLTF.

This clonotype has just a few counts. This chain joins TRBV10-2 and TRBJ2-7; D is possibly TRBD2 (5 bases). CDR3 length: 13 residues. Deletions cut 3 bases from V and 5 bases from J, with 11 bases between. Germline-derived CDR1 and CDR2 are WSHSY and SAAADI. The CDR3 DNA sequence: TGCGCCAGCAGTGAATTGGGAGATAACGAGCAGTACTTC. Translated: CASSELGDNEQYF.